The T cell receptor beta chain under discussion was sequenced for a study of T cells in Graves' hyperthyroidism and ophthalmopathy. Uncontrolled infection, other autoimmune disease, pregnancy or lactation excluded patients. Researchers took RNA transcripts and amplified the TCR beta CDR3 regions from them. Researchers ran a first-round RT-PCR on the TCR CDR3 using the HTBI primer set. One entry per CDR3 protein, called by TCRdb with MiXCR from the multiplex PCR reads. The table records hundreds of thousands of distinct CDR3 sequences, around 13% of them present only once. This clonotype was seen only a few times. Its antigen is as yet unknown. J lost 1 base, V lost 7 bases, and 4 bases had no gene match. The CDR3 spans 14 residues. Germline V lookup: CDR1 SGHRS, CDR2 YFSETQ. Study-level findings and limits: Ophthalmopathy could be told apart from stable hyperthyroidism with a 13 V-J model. With a median lead of 6.5 months before onset, the model predicted ophthalmopathy.

The origin of this receptor is a woman aged 45-65 years with Graves' ophthalmopathy. The sequencing input was blood. This chain connects TRBV5-1 to TRBJ2-2, with 7 bases identical to TRBD2. The CDR3 DNA reads TGCGCCAGCGGGGGGGACTGGAACACCGGGGAGCTGTTTTTT. This translates into CASGGDWNTGELFF.